This T cell receptor beta chain was documented in a study of B cell selection in AIRE deficiency. From germline, CDR1 is SGHKS and CDR2 YYEKEE (reference sequence). V lost 0 bases and J 2 bases, leaving 6 bases between the germline ends. The CDR3 has 14 residues. Regulatory T cells were sorted as CD4+CD25hiCD127low/negative. Sequencing was performed with immunoSEQ multiplex PCR; in TCRdb, only in-frame clones are kept and a portion is missing. The sample contains some 21,000 clones, 85% to 95% of which appear only once. The chain uses TRBV5-5 and TRBJ1-5, with a possible D match to TRBD1 (6 bases). Sequencing input: Tregs sorted from PBMCs. This receptor was taken from a human donor with AIRE deficiency. CDR3 in amino acids: CASSLGGRNQPQHF. The CDR3 nucleotides are TGTGCCAGCAGCTTGGGGGGGCGCAATCAGCCCCAGCATTTT.